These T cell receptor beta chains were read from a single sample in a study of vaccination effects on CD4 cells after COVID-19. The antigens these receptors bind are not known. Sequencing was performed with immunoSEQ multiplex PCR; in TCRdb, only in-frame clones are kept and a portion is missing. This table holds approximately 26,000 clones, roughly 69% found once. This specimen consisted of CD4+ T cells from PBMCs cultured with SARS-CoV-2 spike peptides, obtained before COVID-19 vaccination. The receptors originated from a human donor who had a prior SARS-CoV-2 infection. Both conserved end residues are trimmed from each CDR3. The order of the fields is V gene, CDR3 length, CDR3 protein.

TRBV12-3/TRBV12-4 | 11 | ASKRRVTDTQY
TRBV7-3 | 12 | ASSLIGGSYEQY
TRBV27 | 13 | ASSPYRQANTEAF
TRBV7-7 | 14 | ASSLGGLVGQETQY
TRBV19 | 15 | ASSVRTGGHGNQPQH
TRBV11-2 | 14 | ASSLGSSGYYNEQF
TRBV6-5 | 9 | ASRSWDSPY
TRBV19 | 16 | ASSMGSATQGFNQPQH
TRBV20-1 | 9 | SANGNTEAF
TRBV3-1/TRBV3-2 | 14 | ASSQGTGSYTGELF
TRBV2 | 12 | ASSRDTTTYEQY
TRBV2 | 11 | ASSDRGYTEAF
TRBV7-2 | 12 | ASSFFSGANVLT
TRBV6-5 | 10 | ASRAYNSPLH
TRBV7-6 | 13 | ASSLAASGDNEQF
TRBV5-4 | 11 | ASSLFTSQGYT
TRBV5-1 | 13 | ASSFLLSGTDTQY
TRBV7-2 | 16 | ASSLTFSGGAAYNEQF
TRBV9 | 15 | ASSVGPPGQSSYEQY
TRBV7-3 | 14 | ASSPAGLAVRNEQF